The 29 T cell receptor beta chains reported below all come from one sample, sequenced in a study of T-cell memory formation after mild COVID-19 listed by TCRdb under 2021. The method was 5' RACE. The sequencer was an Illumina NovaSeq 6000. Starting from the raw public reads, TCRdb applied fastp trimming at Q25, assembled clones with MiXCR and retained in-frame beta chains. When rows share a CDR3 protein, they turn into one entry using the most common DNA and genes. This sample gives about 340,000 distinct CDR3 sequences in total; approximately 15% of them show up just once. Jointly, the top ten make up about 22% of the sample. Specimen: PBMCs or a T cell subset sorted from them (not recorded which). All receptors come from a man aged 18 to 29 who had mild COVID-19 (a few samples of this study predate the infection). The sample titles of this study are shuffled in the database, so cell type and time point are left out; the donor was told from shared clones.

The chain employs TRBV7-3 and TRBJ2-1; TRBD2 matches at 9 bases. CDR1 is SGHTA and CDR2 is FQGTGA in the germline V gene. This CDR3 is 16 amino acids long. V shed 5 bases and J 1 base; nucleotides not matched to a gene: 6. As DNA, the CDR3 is TGTGCCAGCAGCGCTGCAGCGGGGGGATCCTACAATGAGCAGTTCTTC. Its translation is CASSAAAGGSYNEQFF.

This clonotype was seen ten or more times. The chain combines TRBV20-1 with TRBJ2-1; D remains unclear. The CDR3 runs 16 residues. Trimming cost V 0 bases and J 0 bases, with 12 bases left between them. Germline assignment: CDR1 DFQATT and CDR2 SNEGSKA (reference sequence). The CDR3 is CSARDPRISSYNEQFF. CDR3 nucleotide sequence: TGCAGTGCTAGAGATCCCAGGATCAGCTCCTACAATGAGCAGTTCTTC.

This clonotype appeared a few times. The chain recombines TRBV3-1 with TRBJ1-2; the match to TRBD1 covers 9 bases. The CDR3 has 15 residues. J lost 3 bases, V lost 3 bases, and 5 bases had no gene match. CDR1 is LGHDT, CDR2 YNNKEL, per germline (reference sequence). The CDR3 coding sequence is TGTGCCAGCAGCCAGACGGGACAGGGCTACTATGGCTACACCTTC. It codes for CASSQTGQGYYGYTF.

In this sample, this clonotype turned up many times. The CDR3, as DNA: TGTGCCAGCAGTAGCGGGGGGAGCACAGATACGCAGTATTTT. This encodes CASSSGGSTDTQYF. The chain is built from TRBV28 and TRBJ2-3, with TRBD2 matching over 9 bases. CDR1 is MDHEN and CDR2 is SYDVKM in the germline V gene. This CDR3 has 14 amino acids. With V trimmed by 5 bases and J by 0 bases, 0 bases remained unmatched.

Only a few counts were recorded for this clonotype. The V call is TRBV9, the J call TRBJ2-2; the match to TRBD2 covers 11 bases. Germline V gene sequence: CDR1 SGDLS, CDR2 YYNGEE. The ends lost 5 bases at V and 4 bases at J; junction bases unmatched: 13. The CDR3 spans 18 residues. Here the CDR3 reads CASSQQQLAGATTGELFF. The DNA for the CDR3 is TGTGCCAGCAGTCAACAACAACTAGCGGGGGCCACCACCGGGGAGCTGTTTTTT.

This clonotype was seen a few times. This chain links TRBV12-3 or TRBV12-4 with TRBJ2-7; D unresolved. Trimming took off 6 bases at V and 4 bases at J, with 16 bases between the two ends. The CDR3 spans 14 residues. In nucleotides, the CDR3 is TGTGCCAGCAGCCCGAGGTACACAAGGTACGAGCAGTACTTC. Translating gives CASSPRYTRYEQYF.

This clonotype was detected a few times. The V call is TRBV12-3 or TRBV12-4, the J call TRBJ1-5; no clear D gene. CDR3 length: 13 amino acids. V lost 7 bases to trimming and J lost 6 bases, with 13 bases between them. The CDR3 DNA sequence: TGTGCCAGCACCTTCCTCGGCGGTCAGCCCCAGCATTTT. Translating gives CASTFLGGQPQHF.

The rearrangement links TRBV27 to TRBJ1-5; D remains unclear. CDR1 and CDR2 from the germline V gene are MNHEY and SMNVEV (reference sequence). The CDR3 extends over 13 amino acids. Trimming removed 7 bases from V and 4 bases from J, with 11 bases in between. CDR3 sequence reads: CASKSFENQPQHF. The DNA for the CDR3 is TGTGCCAGCAAAAGCTTCGAAAATCAGCCCCAGCATTTT.

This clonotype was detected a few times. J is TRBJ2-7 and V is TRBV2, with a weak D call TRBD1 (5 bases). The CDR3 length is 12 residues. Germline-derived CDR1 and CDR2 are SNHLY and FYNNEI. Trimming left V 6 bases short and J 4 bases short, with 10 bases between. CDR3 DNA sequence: TGTGCCAGCAGGTCCCAGGGATACGAGCAGTACGTC. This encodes CASRSQGYEQYV.

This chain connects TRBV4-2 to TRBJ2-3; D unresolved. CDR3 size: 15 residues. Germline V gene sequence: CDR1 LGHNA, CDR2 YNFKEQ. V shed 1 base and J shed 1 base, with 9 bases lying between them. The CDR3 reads CASSQGDLGTDTQYF. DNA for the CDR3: TGTGCCAGCAGCCAAGGGGATTTAGGCACAGATACGCAGTATTTT.

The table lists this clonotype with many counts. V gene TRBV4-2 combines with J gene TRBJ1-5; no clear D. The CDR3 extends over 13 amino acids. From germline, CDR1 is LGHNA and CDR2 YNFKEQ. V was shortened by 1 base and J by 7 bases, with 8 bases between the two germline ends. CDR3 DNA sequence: TGTGCCAGCAGCCAAGTGGAGGGACAGCCCCAGCATTTT. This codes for CASSQVEGQPQHF.

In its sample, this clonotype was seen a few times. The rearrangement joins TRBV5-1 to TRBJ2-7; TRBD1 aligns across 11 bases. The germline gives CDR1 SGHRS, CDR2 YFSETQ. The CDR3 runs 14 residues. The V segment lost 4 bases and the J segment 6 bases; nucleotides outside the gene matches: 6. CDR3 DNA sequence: TGCGCCAGCAGCGCCGGACAGGGGGCTGGCGAGCAGTACTTC. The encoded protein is CASSAGQGAGEQYF.

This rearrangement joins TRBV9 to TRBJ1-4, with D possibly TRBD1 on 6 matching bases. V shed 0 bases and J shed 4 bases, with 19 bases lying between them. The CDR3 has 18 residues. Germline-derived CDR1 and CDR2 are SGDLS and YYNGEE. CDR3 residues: CASSVGVLGGIGNEKLFF. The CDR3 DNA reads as TGTGCCAGCAGCGTAGGGGTGTTGGGGGGCATAGGTAATGAAAAACTGTTTTTT.

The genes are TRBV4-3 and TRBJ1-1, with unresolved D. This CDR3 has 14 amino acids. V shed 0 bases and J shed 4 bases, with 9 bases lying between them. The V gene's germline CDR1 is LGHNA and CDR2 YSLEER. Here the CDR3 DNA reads TGCGCCAGCAGCCAAGATTCAAGGGCCACTGAAGCTTTCTTT. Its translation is CASSQDSRATEAFF.

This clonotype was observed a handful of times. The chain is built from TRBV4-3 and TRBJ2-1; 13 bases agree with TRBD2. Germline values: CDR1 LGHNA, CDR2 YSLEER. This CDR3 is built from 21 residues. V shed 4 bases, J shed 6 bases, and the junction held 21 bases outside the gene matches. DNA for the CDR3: TGCGCCAGCAGCCGGAGGGGGGTTTCCGGGACTAGCGGGGTCCGTGGCAATGAGCAGTTCTTC. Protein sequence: CASSRRGVSGTSGVRGNEQFF.

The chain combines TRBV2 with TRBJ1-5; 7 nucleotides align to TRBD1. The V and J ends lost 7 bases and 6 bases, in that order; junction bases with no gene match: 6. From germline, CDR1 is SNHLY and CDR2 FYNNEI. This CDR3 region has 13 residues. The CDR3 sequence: CASTLDRAQPQHF. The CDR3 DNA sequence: TGTGCCAGCACCCTCGACAGGGCTCAGCCCCAGCATTTT. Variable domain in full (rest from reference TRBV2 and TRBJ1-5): EPEVTQTPSHQVTQMGQEVILRCVPISNHLYFYWYRQILGQKVEFLVSFYNNEISEKSEIFDDQFSVERPDGSNFTLKIRSTKLEDSAMYFCASTLDRAQPQHFGDGTRLSIL.

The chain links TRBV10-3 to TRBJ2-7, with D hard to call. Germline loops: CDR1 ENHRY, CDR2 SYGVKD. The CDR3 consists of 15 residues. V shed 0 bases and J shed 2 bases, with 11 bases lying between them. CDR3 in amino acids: CAISESVEAPYEQYV. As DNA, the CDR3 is TGTGCCATCAGTGAGTCCGTGGAAGCGCCCTACGAGCAGTACGTC.

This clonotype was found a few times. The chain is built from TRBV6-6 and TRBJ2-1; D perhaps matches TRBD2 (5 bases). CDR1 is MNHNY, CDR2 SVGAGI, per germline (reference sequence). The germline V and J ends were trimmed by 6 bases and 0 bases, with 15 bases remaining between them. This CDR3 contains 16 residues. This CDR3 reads CASSLRTGSSYNEQFF. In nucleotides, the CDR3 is TGTGCCAGCAGCCTGAGGACGGGGAGCTCCTACAATGAGCAGTTCTTC.

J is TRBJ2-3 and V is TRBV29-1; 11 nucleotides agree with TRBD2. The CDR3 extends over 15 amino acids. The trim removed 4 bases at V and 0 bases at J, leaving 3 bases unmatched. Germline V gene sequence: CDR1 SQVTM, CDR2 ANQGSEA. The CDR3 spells CSVALAGGSTDTQYF. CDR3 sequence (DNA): TGCAGCGTTGCCTTAGCGGGGGGGAGCACAGATACGCAGTATTTT.

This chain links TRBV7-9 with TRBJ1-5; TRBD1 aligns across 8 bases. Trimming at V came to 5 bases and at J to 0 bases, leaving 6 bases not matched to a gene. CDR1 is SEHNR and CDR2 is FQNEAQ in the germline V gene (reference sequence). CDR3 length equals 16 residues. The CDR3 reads CASSGPTGDSNQPQHF. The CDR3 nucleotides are TGTGCCAGCAGCGGCCCGACAGGGGATAGCAATCAGCCCCAGCATTTT.

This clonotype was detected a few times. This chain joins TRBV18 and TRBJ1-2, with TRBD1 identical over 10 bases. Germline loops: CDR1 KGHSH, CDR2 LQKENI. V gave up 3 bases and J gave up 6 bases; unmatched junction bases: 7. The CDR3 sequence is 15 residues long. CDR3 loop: CASSPTGQGLNGYTF. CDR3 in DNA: TGTGCCAGCTCACCCACGGGACAGGGGTTGAATGGCTACACCTTC. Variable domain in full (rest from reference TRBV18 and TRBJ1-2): NAGVMQNPRHLVRRRGQEARLRCSPMKGHSHVYWYRQLPEEGLKFMVYLQKENIIDESGMPKERFSAEFPKEGPSILRIQQVVRGDSAAYFCASSPTGQGLNGYTFGSGTRLTVV.

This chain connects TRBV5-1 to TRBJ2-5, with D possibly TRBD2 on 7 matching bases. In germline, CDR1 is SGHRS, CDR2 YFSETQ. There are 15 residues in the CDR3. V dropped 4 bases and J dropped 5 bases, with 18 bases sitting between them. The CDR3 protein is CASSPGGGWGETQYF. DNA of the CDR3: TGCGCCAGCAGCCCGGGCGGGGGCTGGGGGGAGACCCAGTACTTC. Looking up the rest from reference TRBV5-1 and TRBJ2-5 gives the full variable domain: KAGVTQTPRYLIKTRGQQVTLSCSPISGHRSVSWYQQTPGQGLQFLFEYFSETQRNKGNFPGRFSGRQFSNSRSEMNVSTLELGDSALYLCASSPGGGWGETQYFGPGTRLLVL.

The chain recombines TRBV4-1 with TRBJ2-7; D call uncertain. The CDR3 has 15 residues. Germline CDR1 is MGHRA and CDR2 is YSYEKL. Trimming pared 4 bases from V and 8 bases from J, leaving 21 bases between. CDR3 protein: CASSPNVGLGLKQYF. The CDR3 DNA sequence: TGCGCCAGCAGCCCCAACGTGGGGTTGGGGTTGAAGCAGTACTTC.

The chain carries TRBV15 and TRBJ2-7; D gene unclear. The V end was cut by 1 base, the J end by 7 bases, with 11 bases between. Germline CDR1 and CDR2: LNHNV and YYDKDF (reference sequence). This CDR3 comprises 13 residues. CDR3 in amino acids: CATSRAPLREQYV. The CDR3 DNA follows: TGTGCCACCAGCAGAGCCCCCCTGAGGGAGCAGTACGTC.

The CDR3 here is CASSSKPGGLGRSNTGELFF. CDR3 DNA: TGTGCCAGCAGCTCGAAGCCAGGGGGCTTGGGGCGCTCAAACACCGGGGAGCTGTTTTTT. V usage is TRBV12-1 and J usage is TRBJ2-2; TRBD1, the table's D call, lacks a check against the DNA. TRBV12-1 is flagged as a pseudogene. The CDR3 length is 20 residues.

CDR3 nucleotide sequence: TGCGCCAGCAGCCAAGATCGAGGGACAGGGGTCTACGAGCAGTACGTC. This translates into CASSQDRGTGVYEQYV. The chain links TRBV4-1 to TRBJ2-7, with 10 nucleotides matching TRBD1. The ends lost 0 bases at V and 3 bases at J; junction bases unmatched: 5. Germline values: CDR1 MGHRA, CDR2 YSYEKL. The CDR3 loop spans 16 amino acids.

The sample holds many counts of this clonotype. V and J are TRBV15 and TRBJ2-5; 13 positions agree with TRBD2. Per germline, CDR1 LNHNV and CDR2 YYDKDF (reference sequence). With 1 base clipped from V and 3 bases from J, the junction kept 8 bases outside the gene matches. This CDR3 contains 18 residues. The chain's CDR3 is CATSRGLLAGGPEETQYF. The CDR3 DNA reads TGTGCCACCAGCAGAGGCTTACTAGCGGGGGGGCCAGAAGAGACCCAGTACTTC. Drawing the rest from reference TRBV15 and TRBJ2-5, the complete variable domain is DAMVIQNPRYQVTQFGKPVTLSCSQTLNHNVMYWYQQKSSQAPKLLFHYYDKDFNNEADTPDNFQSRRPNTSFCFLDIRSPGLGDTAMYLCATSRGLLAGGPEETQYFGPGTRLLVL.

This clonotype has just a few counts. The CDR3, as DNA: TGTGCCAGCAGCCAAGATCCCTGGACAGGTCGTATCCAGCCCCAGCATTTT. Protein sequence: CASSQDPWTGRIQPQHF. The V and J genes are TRBV4-2 and TRBJ1-5, with 7 bases identical to TRBD1. The J segment lost 7 bases and the V segment lost 0 bases, leaving 12 bases of the junction unmatched. The germline gives CDR1 LGHNA, CDR2 YNFKEQ. The CDR3 is 17 amino acids.

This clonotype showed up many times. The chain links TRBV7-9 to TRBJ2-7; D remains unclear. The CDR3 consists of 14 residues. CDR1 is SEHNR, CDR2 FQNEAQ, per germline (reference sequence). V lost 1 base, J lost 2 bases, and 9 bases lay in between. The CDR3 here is CASSLVGGPYEQYV. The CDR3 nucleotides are TGTGCCAGCAGCTTAGTGGGCGGACCCTACGAGCAGTACGTC.